This TCR beta chain is from a study of shared clonotypes between healthy human individuals. Study details: Each donor's CD4 naive and CD4 memory cells filled three plates apiece, CD8 naive two, and CD8 memory one. Study findings and constraints: Clonotypes not shared had lower generation probabilities than those common to all four donors.

The germline V and J ends were trimmed by 2 bases and 5 bases, with 13 bases remaining between them. This CDR3 region has 15 residues. Germline assignment: CDR1 SEHNR and CDR2 FQNEAQ (reference sequence). The repertoire was sequenced with immunoSEQ multiplex PCR; TCRdb's copy has only in-frame clones and lacks some. Here the sample spans roughly 680,000 clones, over 60% being singletons. This clone was seen a handful of times. The antigen is undetermined. This sequence was found in a woman in her twenties or thirties in good health. V and J are TRBV7-9 and TRBJ1-5, with no clear D. Material: memory CD4+ T cells sorted from blood. The subset was: CD45RA-negative fraction. The CDR3 region is CASSLTTAGDQPQHF. The CDR3 DNA sequence: TGTGCCAGCAGCTTAACCACTGCGGGAGATCAGCCCCAGCATTTT.